This is a list of T cell receptor beta chains from one sample in a study of Ad26.COV2.S vaccination and SARS-CoV-2 variants. Generated by immunoSEQ multiplex PCR, the TCRdb table keeps only in-frame clones and is missing some. The sample shows roughly 320,000 clones, around 86% of them seen only once. Source: peripheral blood, taken in a trial of Ad26.COV2.S vaccine versus placebo. The receptors stem from a person between 18 and 65 years old who received the Ad26.COV2.S COVID-19 vaccine or a placebo. Each CDR3 is given with its conserved first and last residue. The order of the fields is V gene, D gene, clone size, J gene, CDR3 protein, CDR3 DNA. D genes are given only for firm matches. Clone size is given for some rows only: seen once, a few or many times, or a class if the clone is expanded.

V gene: TRBV6-5
D gene: .
clone size: once
J gene: TRBJ1-1
CDR3 protein: CASSYSSSNQAFF
CDR3 DNA: TGTGCCAGCAGTTATAGTTCGAGCAATCAGGCTTTCTTT

V gene: TRBV10-3
D gene: .
clone size: once
J gene: TRBJ1-6
CDR3 protein: CAISTIKDNSPLHF
CDR3 DNA: TGTGCCATCAGTACCATTAAGGACAATTCACCCCTCCACTTT

V gene: TRBV27
D gene: .
clone size: few
J gene: TRBJ2-5
CDR3 protein: CASSLSGLETQYF
CDR3 DNA: TGTGCCAGCAGTTTATCAGGGTTGGAGACCCAGTACTTC

V gene: TRBV7-2
D gene: .
clone size: .
J gene: TRBJ1-4
CDR3 protein: CASSLARVNEKLFF
CDR3 DNA: TGTGCCAGCAGCCTAGCCCGAGTTAATGAAAAACTGTTTTTT

V gene: TRBV12-5
D gene: .
clone size: .
J gene: TRBJ2-7
CDR3 protein: CASGPSLGEQYF
CDR3 DNA: TGTGCTAGTGGCCCTAGCCTGGGAGAGCAGTACTTC

V gene: TRBV19
D gene: .
clone size: .
J gene: TRBJ2-3
CDR3 protein: CASSRSGGNPDTQYF
CDR3 DNA: TGTGCCAGTAGTCGATCCGGGGGTAATCCAGATACGCAGTATTTT

V gene: TRBV15
D gene: .
clone size: .
J gene: TRBJ2-7
CDR3 protein: CATSRELVAGNYEQYF
CDR3 DNA: TGTGCCACCAGCAGAGAACTGGTGGCAGGAAACTACGAGCAGTACTTC

V gene: TRBV11-1
D gene: .
clone size: .
J gene: TRBJ1-6
CDR3 protein: CASSSGISPLHF
CDR3 DNA: TGTGCCAGCAGCTCAGGGATATCACCCCTCCACTTT

V gene: TRBV6-5
D gene: .
clone size: .
J gene: TRBJ1-6
CDR3 protein: CASSSTLGGARSPLHF
CDR3 DNA: TGTGCCAGCAGTTCCACCCTCGGGGGGGCAAGGTCACCCCTCCACTTT

V gene: TRBV18
D gene: TRBD2
clone size: .
J gene: TRBJ2-3
CDR3 protein: CASSPGTSGGSTDTQYF
CDR3 DNA: TGTGCCAGCTCACCTGGGACTAGCGGGGGTTCGACAGATACGCAGTATTTT

V gene: TRBV4-1
D gene: TRBD1
clone size: .
J gene: TRBJ2-5
CDR3 protein: CASSARQGVLGTQYF
CDR3 DNA: TGCGCCAGCAGCGCCCGACAGGGGGTCTTGGGGACCCAGTACTTC

V gene: TRBV7-9
D gene: .
clone size: .
J gene: TRBJ1-6
CDR3 protein: CASSLGGSYNSPLHF
CDR3 DNA: TGTGCCAGCAGTTTAGGGGGTTCCTATAATTCACCCCTCCACTTT

V gene: TRBV29-1
D gene: TRBD1
clone size: .
J gene: TRBJ2-3
CDR3 protein: CSVDDRVVYTQYF
CDR3 DNA: TGCAGCGTTGACGACAGGGTAGTCTATACGCAGTATTTT

V gene: TRBV2
D gene: .
clone size: few
J gene: TRBJ2-3
CDR3 protein: CASSGTSDTQYF
CDR3 DNA: TGTGCCAGCAGTGGGACCTCGGATACGCAGTATTTT

V gene: TRBV20-1
D gene: TRBD2
clone size: .
J gene: TRBJ2-3
CDR3 protein: CSASGLAGGTDTQYF
CDR3 DNA: TGCAGTGCTAGTGGACTAGCGGGCGGCACAGATACGCAGTATTTT

V gene: TRBV6-5
D gene: TRBD1
clone size: .
J gene: TRBJ2-1
CDR3 protein: CASSYGTDVNEQFF
CDR3 DNA: TGTGCCAGCAGTTACGGGACAGACGTCAATGAGCAGTTCTTC

V gene: TRBV12-3/TRBV12-4
D gene: .
clone size: .
J gene: TRBJ1-5
CDR3 protein: CASSFDGNQPQHF
CDR3 DNA: TGTGCCAGCAGTTTTGATGGCAATCAGCCCCAGCATTTT

V gene: TRBV4-1
D gene: TRBD1
clone size: .
J gene: TRBJ1-1
CDR3 protein: CASSQGQGSGSGTEAFF
CDR3 DNA: TGCGCCAGCAGCCAAGGACAGGGCTCGGGTTCTGGCACTGAAGCTTTCTTT

V gene: TRBV19
D gene: TRBD1
clone size: .
J gene: TRBJ2-7
CDR3 protein: CASSIGGQGDYEQYF
CDR3 DNA: TGTGCCAGTAGTATAGGGGGCCAGGGGGACTACGAGCAGTACTTC

V gene: TRBV3-1/TRBV3-2
D gene: .
clone size: .
J gene: TRBJ1-2
CDR3 protein: CASSHFRQGDYGYTF
CDR3 DNA: TGTGCCAGCAGCCACTTTAGGCAGGGCGACTATGGCTACACCTTC

V gene: TRBV29-1
D gene: .
clone size: .
J gene: TRBJ1-1
CDR3 protein: CSVAYRANTEAFF
CDR3 DNA: TGCAGCGTCGCCTACAGGGCGAACACTGAAGCTTTCTTT

V gene: TRBV25-1
D gene: .
clone size: .
J gene: TRBJ1-2
CDR3 protein: CASSDNPASYGYTF
CDR3 DNA: TGTGCCAGCAGTGATAACCCAGCATCTTATGGCTACACCTTC

V gene: TRBV19
D gene: TRBD2
clone size: .
J gene: TRBJ2-2
CDR3 protein: CASSMIGGARFTGELFF
CDR3 DNA: TGTGCCAGTAGTATGATCGGGGGGGCGCGGTTTACCGGGGAGCTGTTTTTT

V gene: TRBV29-1
D gene: .
clone size: .
J gene: TRBJ1-1
CDR3 protein: CSVSVGRDTEAFF
CDR3 DNA: TGCAGCGTTTCGGTGGGGCGGGACACTGAAGCTTTCTTT

V gene: TRBV20-1
D gene: TRBD2
clone size: .
J gene: TRBJ2-7
CDR3 protein: CSAYLAGEQYF
CDR3 DNA: TGCAGTGCTTATCTAGCGGGCGAGCAGTACTTC

V gene: TRBV5-6
D gene: .
clone size: .
J gene: TRBJ2-5
CDR3 protein: CASIRDPEETQYF
CDR3 DNA: TGTGCCAGCATTAGGGACCCTGAAGAGACCCAGTACTTC

V gene: TRBV7-9
D gene: .
clone size: .
J gene: TRBJ1-1
CDR3 protein: CASRGNTEAFF
CDR3 DNA: TGTGCCAGCAGAGGGAACACTGAAGCTTTCTTT

V gene: TRBV5-4
D gene: TRBD1
clone size: once
J gene: TRBJ1-4
CDR3 protein: CASSSGTVRRGEKLFF
CDR3 DNA: TGTGCCAGCAGCTCCGGGACAGTTCGACGGGGTGAAAAACTGTTTTTT

V gene: TRBV4-1
D gene: .
clone size: .
J gene: TRBJ2-1
CDR3 protein: CASSQIDIISYNEQFF
CDR3 DNA: TGCGCCAGCAGCCAGATCGACATAATCTCCTACAATGAGCAGTTCTTC

V gene: TRBV3-1/TRBV3-2
D gene: TRBD2
clone size: .
J gene: TRBJ2-7
CDR3 protein: CASSQEVASGGLQSEQYF
CDR3 DNA: TGTGCCAGCAGCCAAGAGGTTGCTAGCGGAGGCCTCCAGAGCGAGCAGTACTTC

V gene: TRBV6-5
D gene: .
clone size: .
J gene: TRBJ2-7
CDR3 protein: CASRPTRVSFEQYF
CDR3 DNA: TGTGCCAGCAGACCTACGCGGGTTTCTTTCGAGCAGTACTTC

V gene: TRBV7-2
D gene: .
clone size: .
J gene: TRBJ1-1
CDR3 protein: CASSLNNPNTEAFF
CDR3 DNA: TGTGCCAGCAGCTTAAACAACCCGAACACTGAAGCTTTCTTT